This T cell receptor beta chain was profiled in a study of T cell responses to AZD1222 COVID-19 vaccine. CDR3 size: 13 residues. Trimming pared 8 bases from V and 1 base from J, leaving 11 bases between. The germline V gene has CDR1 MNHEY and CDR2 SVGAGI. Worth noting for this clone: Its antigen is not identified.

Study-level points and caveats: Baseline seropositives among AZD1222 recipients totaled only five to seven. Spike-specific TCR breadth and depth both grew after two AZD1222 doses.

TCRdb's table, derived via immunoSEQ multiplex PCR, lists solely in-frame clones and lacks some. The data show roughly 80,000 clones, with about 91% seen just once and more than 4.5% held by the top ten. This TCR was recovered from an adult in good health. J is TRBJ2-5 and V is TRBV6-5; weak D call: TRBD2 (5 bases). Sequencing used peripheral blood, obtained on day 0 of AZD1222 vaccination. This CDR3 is CASRRRAQETQYF. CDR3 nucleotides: TGTGCCAGCCGCAGGCGGGCCCAAGAGACCCAGTACTTC.